This TCR beta chain was obtained from a study of T cells after yellow fever vaccination. Study-wide results and caveats: Most primary-vaccination clones reappeared after the booster (about 95% CD4, 88% CD8).

This clonotype appeared many times. What it binds is unknown. Via MiXCR, TCRdb re-called the 5' RACE reads, giving one row per CDR3 protein. The sample includes hundreds of thousands of distinct CDR3 sequences, around 12% of them seen just once. CDR1 is LNHDA and CDR2 is SQIVND in the germline V gene (reference sequence). The CDR3 consists of 14 residues. Trimming took off 7 bases at V and 4 bases at J, with 14 bases between the two ends. This material consisted of PBMCs, taken on the day of the yellow fever booster vaccination. This TCR was recovered from a young man who received the YFV17D yellow fever vaccine. V usage is TRBV19 and J usage is TRBJ2-1, with D uncertain. CDR3 nucleotide sequence: TGTGCCAGTAACACGGGCCGTCGTTACAATGAGCAGTTCTTC. It translates to CASNTGRRYNEQFF.